The rows below give T cell receptor beta chains drawn from one sample of a study of cytomegalovirus exposure and HLA in healthy donors. Sequencing used immunoSEQ multiplex PCR; TCRdb keeps in-frame clones, though not all of them. The profile shows roughly 100,000 clones, over 80% of them singletons. The specimen sequenced was PBMCs. Receptor source: a man aged 35 to 55 in good health and CMV-seronegative. Both conserved end residues are part of each CDR3. D genes are given only for firm matches. Clone size is not always given. Where it is, it says once, few, many or a class for expanded clones.

>TRBD1|TRBV5-1|-|TRBJ2-3
TGCGCCAGCAGCTTGGTGGGACAGGGAAGGGCAGATACGCAGTATTTT
CASSLVGQGRADTQYF
>TRBD1|TRBV19|once|TRBJ1-5
TGTGCCAGTAGTAACAGGGGGGAGGTTCAGCCCCAGCATTTT
CASSNRGEVQPQHF
>TRBD2|TRBV30|-|TRBJ2-5
TGTGCCTGGAGTGGGGGACTAGTTCTCCAAGAGACCCAGTACTTC
CAWSGGLVLQETQYF
>-|TRBV7-9|-|TRBJ1-4
TGTTCCAGCAGCCTACAGGGTGTACGAGAAAAACTGTTTTTT
CSSSLQGVREKLFF
>TRBD1|TRBV18|-|TRBJ2-7
TGTGCCAGCTCACCACTGAACAGGGGCGACGAGCAGTACTTC
CASSPLNRGDEQYF
>TRBD1|TRBV29-1|once|TRBJ2-1
TGCAGCGTTCGTAGGACAGGGGGTGTCAATGAGCAGTTCTTC
CSVRRTGGVNEQFF
>-|TRBV28|-|TRBJ2-2
TGTGCCAGCAGCCTCCTTACAGGGTTGTCCGGGGAGCTGTTTTTT
CASSLLTGLSGELFF
>TRBD2|TRBV15|-|TRBJ2-2
TGTGCCACCAGCAGATATCAGGGTAGCGGGGACTATAACACCGGGGAGCTGTTTTTT
CATSRYQGSGDYNTGELFF
>-|TRBV2|once|TRBJ1-1
TGTGCCAGCAATCGGGTGGTGGGCACTGAAGCTTTCTTT
CASNRVVGTEAFF
>-|TRBV7-6|once|TRBJ1-6
TGTGCCAGCAGCTTTGGAGGCTCCTATAATTCACCCCTCCACTTT
CASSFGGSYNSPLHF
>-|TRBV19|-|TRBJ2-7
TGTGCCAGTAGTATACAGGGGCGAGACTACGAGCAGTACTTC
CASSIQGRDYEQYF
>TRBD1|TRBV5-4|once|TRBJ2-1
TGTGCCAGCAGTCCAGGAGGTATGAACAGGGGTTTCGATGAGCAGTTCTTC
CASSPGGMNRGFDEQFF
>-|TRBV27|-|TRBJ1-1
TGTGCCAGCAGTTTATCGAACCGCGGAACTGAAGCTTTCTTT
CASSLSNRGTEAFF
>-|TRBV11-2|-|TRBJ1-1
TGTGCCAGCAGCTTGACAGGAGCAACTGAAGCTTTCTTT
CASSLTGATEAFF
>-|TRBV5-1|-|TRBJ2-6
TGCGCCAGCAGCCGGGATTTCTCTGGGGCCAACGTCCTGACTTTC
CASSRDFSGANVLTF
>TRBD1|TRBV2|-|TRBJ1-2
TGTGCCAGCAACGTAGGTCGGACAGGCGGCTACACCTTC
CASNVGRTGGYTF
>-|TRBV10-3|-|TRBJ1-5
TGTGCCACCGATACCGGCGGGCGCAATCAGCCCCAGCATTTT
CATDTGGRNQPQHF
>TRBD1|TRBV4-3|-|TRBJ2-6
TGCGCCAGCAGCCTACGCATGACAGGGTACCTCTCTGGGGCCAACGTCCTGACTTTC
CASSLRMTGYLSGANVLTF
>-|TRBV30|-|TRBJ2-2
TGTGCCTGGAGTCCGGGGACAACCGGGGAGCTGTTTTTT
CAWSPGTTGELFF
>TRBD1|TRBV7-9|-|TRBJ1-4
TGTGCCAGCAGCTTGGGACAGGGACTCTTAAATGAAAAACTGTTTTTT
CASSLGQGLLNEKLFF
>TRBD2|TRBV6-4|once|TRBJ2-3
TGTGCCAGCAGTGAAGGAGCTAGCGGGGTCCTCGGGGGTACGCAGTATTTT
CASSEGASGVLGGTQYF
>TRBD1|TRBV6-6|-|TRBJ1-2
TGTGCCAGCAGTTACTCGGGACAGGGGGGTGGCTACACCTTC
CASSYSGQGGGYTF
>-|TRBV7-2|once|TRBJ1-2
TGTGCCAGCAGCTTAGTCCTTAACTATGGCTACACCTTC
CASSLVLNYGYTF
>-|TRBV19|-|TRBJ2-3
TGTGCCAGTAGTATCCCGACAGGCACAGATACGCAGTATTTT
CASSIPTGTDTQYF
>-|TRBV11-2|-|TRBJ2-5
TGTGCCAGCAGGAAGGAGGCTCAAGAGACCCAGTACTTC
CASRKEAQETQYF
>-|TRBV9|-|TRBJ1-1
TGTGCCAGCAGCGTCCTACAGGGTCACACTGAAGCTTTCTTT
CASSVLQGHTEAFF
>TRBD1|TRBV12-5|few|TRBJ1-3
TGTGCTAGTGGTTCAATCGACAGGGTTGGAAACACCATATATTTT
CASGSIDRVGNTIYF
>TRBD1|TRBV9|once|TRBJ1-2
TGTGCCAGCAGCCCCTCCGGGACAGGGAACTATGGCTACACCTTC
CASSPSGTGNYGYTF
>TRBD1|TRBV29-1|-|TRBJ1-4
TGCAGCGTTTGCCTGACAGGGGGCTGTGAAAAACTGTTTTTT
CSVCLTGGCEKLFF
>-|TRBV30|-|TRBJ2-7
TGTGCCTGGAGTGTAAACAGAGCCTACGAGCAGTACTTC
CAWSVNRAYEQYF
>-|TRBV5-6|-|TRBJ1-5
TGTGCCAGCAGCTTGGGGCCCAGTGTCAATCAGCCCCAGCATTTT
CASSLGPSVNQPQHF
>-|TRBV9|-|TRBJ1-1
TGTGCCAGCAGCCCCCTACAGGAGGGTGAAGCTTTCTTT
CASSPLQEGEAFF
>-|TRBV1|-|TRBJ1-3
TGCACCAGCAGCCAAGAAGAGGGGGTCTCTGGAAACACCATATATTTT
CTSSQEEGVSGNTIYF
>-|TRBV5-1|-|TRBJ1-2
TGCGCCAGCAGCTTGGCCGTCGTCAAAGGGGGTTATGGCTACACCTTC
CASSLAVVKGGYGYTF
>TRBD2|TRBV9|-|TRBJ2-1
TGTGCCAGCAGCATTCTGGCTAGCGGGGGTCTTGAGCAGTTCTTC
CASSILASGGLEQFF
>-|TRBV5-4|-|TRBJ2-3
TGTGCCAGCAGCCGACAGAGAAGCACAGATACGCAGTATTTT
CASSRQRSTDTQYF
>TRBD1|TRBV5-1|-|TRBJ2-1
TGCGCCAGCAGCTTGGGGGACAGCCCCTACAATGAGCAGTTCTTC
CASSLGDSPYNEQFF
>-|TRBV7-2|-|TRBJ1-1
TGTGCCAGCAGCTTCGATGGGACACCGAACACTGAAGCTTTCTTT
CASSFDGTPNTEAFF
>-|TRBV5-1|-|TRBJ2-7
TGCGCCAGCAGCTTGGCGGGAACCTACGAGCAGTACTTC
CASSLAGTYEQYF
>-|TRBV7-2|-|TRBJ2-5
TGTGCCAGCAGCTTAGTCAGAGAGACCCAGTACTTC
CASSLVRETQYF
>-|TRBV5-1|-|TRBJ1-5
TGCGCCAGCAGCGAGATCGGGTTCCAGACAGAACATTATCAGCCCCAGCATTTT
CASSEIGFQTEHYQPQHF
>TRBD2|TRBV7-3|-|TRBJ2-1
TGTGCCAGCAGCTCCTCGCCTAGCGGGGGGCCGAGAGAGCAGTTCTTC
CASSSSPSGGPREQFF
>-|TRBV10-1|-|TRBJ1-2
TGCGCCAGCAGTGTGAGGGCCACCTATGGCTACACCTTC
CASSVRATYGYTF
>-|TRBV9|-|TRBJ2-3
TGTGCCAGCAGCGAGGTGACTGGGGGGGCCAAGTATTTT
CASSEVTGGAKYF
>TRBD2|TRBV5-1|once|TRBJ2-3
TGCGCCAGCAGCCCCAAGACACAGGCGGGGGGGCCCGATACGCAGTATTTT
CASSPKTQAGGPDTQYF